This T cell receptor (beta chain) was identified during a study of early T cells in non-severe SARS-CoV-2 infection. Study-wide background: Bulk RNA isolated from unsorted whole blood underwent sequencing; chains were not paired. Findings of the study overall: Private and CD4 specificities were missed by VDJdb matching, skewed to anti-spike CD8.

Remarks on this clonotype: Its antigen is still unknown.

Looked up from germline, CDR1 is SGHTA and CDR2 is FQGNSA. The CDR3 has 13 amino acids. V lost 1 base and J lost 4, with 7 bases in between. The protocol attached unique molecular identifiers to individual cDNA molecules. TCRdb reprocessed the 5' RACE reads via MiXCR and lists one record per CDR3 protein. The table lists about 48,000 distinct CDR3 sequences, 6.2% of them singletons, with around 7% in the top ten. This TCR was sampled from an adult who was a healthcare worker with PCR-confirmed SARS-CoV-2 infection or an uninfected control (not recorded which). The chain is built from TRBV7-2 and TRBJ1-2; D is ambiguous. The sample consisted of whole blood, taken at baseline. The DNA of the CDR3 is TGTGCCAGCAGCTTAGGGGTCGGCTATGGCTACACCTTC. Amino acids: CASSLGVGYGYTF.